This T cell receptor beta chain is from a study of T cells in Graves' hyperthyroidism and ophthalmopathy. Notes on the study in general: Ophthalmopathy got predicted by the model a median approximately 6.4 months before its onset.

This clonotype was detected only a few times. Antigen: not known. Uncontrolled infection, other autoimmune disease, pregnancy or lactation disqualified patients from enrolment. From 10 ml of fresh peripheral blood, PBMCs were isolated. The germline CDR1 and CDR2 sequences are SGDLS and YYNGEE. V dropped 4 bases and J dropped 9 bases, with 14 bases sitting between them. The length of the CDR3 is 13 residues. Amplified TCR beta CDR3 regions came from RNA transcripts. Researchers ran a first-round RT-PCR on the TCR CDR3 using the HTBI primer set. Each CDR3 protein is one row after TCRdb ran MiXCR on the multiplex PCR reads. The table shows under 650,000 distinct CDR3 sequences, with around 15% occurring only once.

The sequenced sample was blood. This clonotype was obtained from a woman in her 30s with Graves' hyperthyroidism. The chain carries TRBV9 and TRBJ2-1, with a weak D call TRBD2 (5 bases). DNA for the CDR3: TGTGCCAGCAGCATAACTAGTATCAGTGAGCAGTTCTTC. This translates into CASSITSISEQFF.